Below are 16 T cell receptor beta chains sequenced from a single sample in a study of T-cell memory formation after mild COVID-19. TCRdb recomputed calls from the 5' RACE reads with MiXCR, one row per CDR3 protein. The table lists about 110,000 distinct CDR3 sequences, over 15% of them singletons. Sequenced: PBMCs or a T cell subset sorted from them (not recorded which). These receptors were collected from a man between 18 and 35 years old who had mild COVID-19 (a few samples of this study predate the infection). Cell type and time point are not known.

This chain joins TRBV12-3 or TRBV12-4 and TRBJ2-3; D may be TRBD1 or TRBD2 (5 bases each). V was cut by 8 bases and J by 7 bases, with 16 bases left in between. This CDR3 contains 13 residues. CDR3: CASRTGQAHTQYF. The CDR3, as DNA: TGTGCCAGCCGTACGGGGCAGGCGCATACGCAGTATTTT.

V usage is TRBV5-4 and J usage is TRBJ2-7; 15 bases are a match to TRBD2. With 3 bases clipped from V and 4 bases from J, the junction kept 2 bases outside the gene matches. CDR3 length: 15 amino acids. Per the germline V gene, CDR1 is SGHNT and CDR2 is YYREEE (reference sequence). CDR3 bases: TGTGCCAGCAGCTACGGACTAGCGGGGGGGTACGAGCAGTACTTC. This gives the protein CASSYGLAGGYEQYF.

The genes are TRBV4-3 and TRBJ2-5; D is undetermined. Germline-derived CDR1 and CDR2 are LGHNA and YSLEER. Trimming left V 1 base short and J 5 bases short, with 14 bases between. This CDR3 is built from 15 residues. CDR3 nucleotides: TGCGCCAGCAGCCAAGGACCCGGGTTTGGCGAGACCCAGTACTTC. Translation: CASSQGPGFGETQYF.

This chain's CDR3 is CASSFGDRNSPLHF. The CDR3 coding sequence is TGTGCCAGCAGTTTTGGCGACAGAAATTCACCCCTCCACTTT. The chain couples TRBV12-3 or TRBV12-4 to TRBJ1-6, with D possibly matching TRBD1 (5 bases). V lost 3 bases, J lost 7 bases, and 10 bases lay in between. The CDR3 spans 14 residues.

The CDR3 protein is CASSLVAWGGTGELFF. CDR3 sequence (DNA): TGTGCCAGCAGCCTGGTAGCGTGGGGTGGGACCGGGGAGCTGTTTTTT. The rearrangement joins TRBV7-2 to TRBJ2-2, with a weak D call TRBD2 (5 bases). The germline V gene encodes CDR1 SGHTA and CDR2 FQGNSA. The V end was cut by 5 bases, the J end by 5 bases, with 18 bases between. The CDR3 is 16 amino acids.

In DNA form, the CDR3 reads TGTGCCAGCAGTCTGGTGTTGAACACTGAAGCTTTCTTT. Translation: CASSLVLNTEAFF. The chain recombines TRBV6-2 or TRBV6-3 with TRBJ1-1; unclear D gene. Trimming removed 5 bases from V and 0 bases from J, with 7 bases in between. Germline V gene sequence: CDR1 MNHEY, CDR2 SVGEGT. The CDR3 spans 13 residues.

This clonotype has a count of ten or more. At one boundary the junction diverges from the germline segment, which might be a read error. V usage is TRBV12-3 or TRBV12-4 and J usage is TRBJ2-7; D is possibly TRBD1 (6 bases). CDR3 size: 12 residues. The DNA of the CDR3 is TGTGCCAGCACTCTTCAATCCGGGACACCCATCTTC. Amino acid sequence: CASTLQSGTPIF.

V and J are TRBV6-5 and TRBJ2-3, with D perhaps matching TRBD1 (5 bases). Looked up from germline, CDR1 is MNHEY and CDR2 is SVGAGI. This CDR3 contains 14 residues. V was cut by 5 bases and J by 6 bases, with 15 bases left in between. The CDR3: CASSATRAGDTQYF. DNA for the CDR3: TGTGCCAGCAGTGCGACCAGGGCCGGGGATACGCAGTATTTT.

The rearrangement links TRBV27 to TRBJ2-2; no reliable D call. V lost 3 bases and J lost 4, with 3 bases in between. Germline V gene sequence: CDR1 MNHEY, CDR2 SMNVEV (reference sequence). The CDR3 has 12 residues. The CDR3 spells CASSFVTGELFF. The CDR3 DNA follows: TGTGCCAGCAGTTTTGTCACCGGGGAGCTGTTTTTT.

This clonotype was seen a handful of times. J is TRBJ2-3 and V is TRBV20-1, with TRBD2 as a possible D gene (5 bases). Trimming left V 3 bases short and J 2 bases short, with 9 bases between. The germline V gene encodes CDR1 DFQATT and CDR2 SNEGSKA (reference sequence). CDR3 length: 13 amino acids. The CDR3 coding sequence is TGCAGTGCTAGGGACTGGTTCACAGATACGCAGTATTTT. Amino acids: CSARDWFTDTQYF.

V and J are TRBV6-2 or TRBV6-3 and TRBJ1-5; D gene ambiguous. The germline V and J ends were trimmed by 4 bases and 2 bases, with 9 bases remaining between them. Germline-derived CDR1 and CDR2 are MNHEY and SVGEGT. CDR3 length: 14 residues. Here the CDR3 reads CASSSGNGNQPQHF. In nucleotides, the CDR3 is TGTGCCAGCAGTTCCGGGAATGGCAATCAGCCCCAGCATTTT.

This clonotype was observed a few times. The chain's CDR3 is CSAISGGTYQETQYF. DNA for the CDR3: TGCAGTGCTATCAGCGGGGGAACGTACCAAGAGACCCAGTACTTC. This sequence joins TRBV20-1 and TRBJ2-5; TRBD2 matches 8 bases. CDR1 and CDR2 (germline): DFQATT, SNEGSKA (reference sequence). The CDR3 sequence is 15 residues long. V lost 4 bases, J lost 0 bases, and 7 bases stayed unmatched.

The genes are TRBV3-1 and TRBJ2-3; D is perhaps TRBD1 (6 bases). The CDR3 contains 15 residues. V was shortened by 4 bases and J by 4 bases, with 15 bases between the two germline ends. Germline V lookup: CDR1 LGHDT, CDR2 YNNKEL (reference sequence). The CDR3 nucleotides read TGTGCCAGCAGCCTACCGGGATCAGGGGCAGATACGCAGTATTTT. Translated: CASSLPGSGADTQYF.

This chain uses TRBV6-5 with TRBJ2-3, with 9 bases aligning to TRBD1. This CDR3 spans 13 amino acids. V dropped 2 bases and J dropped 9; count of bases not matched to a gene: 3. The V gene's germline CDR1 is MNHEY and CDR2 SVGAGI. This CDR3 reads CASSYRQGETQYF. In nucleotides, the CDR3 is TGTGCCAGCAGTTACCGACAGGGGGAGACGCAGTATTTT.

The chain couples TRBV7-2 to TRBJ1-3; no reliable D call. The CDR3 runs to 15 residues. V dropped 7 bases and J dropped 4 bases, with 17 bases sitting between them. Germline loops: CDR1 SGHTA, CDR2 FQGNSA. The DNA for the CDR3 is TGTGCCAGCACCCTAGGGCGGGCGCCCGGAAACACCATATATTTT. This translates into CASTLGRAPGNTIYF.

This chain uses TRBV4-3 with TRBJ2-7; D uncertain. Germline CDR1 LGHNA, CDR2 YSLEER. CDR3 length: 15 residues. The V end lost 0 bases, the J end lost 0 bases, and 9 bases lay between the germline ends. CDR3 nucleotides: TGCGCCAGCAGCCAAGAGGTAGTCAGCTCCTACGAGCAGTACTTC. Translation: CASSQEVVSSYEQYF.